This TCR beta chain came from a study of blood T cell repertoires in COVID-19 (dated by TCRdb to about 2020). For the study in its entirety: Samples covering the acute and convalescent phases of COVID-19 were provided by collaborators in the United States, Italy and Spain. The material from the prospective study consisted of cDNA or gDNA derived from T cells, B-cell-depleted T cells, or PBMCs. A freely available public database, intended as a resource for researchers studying the immune response to SARS-CoV-2, is where the repertoires were released. The samples were drawn from the first 160 participants of the ongoing ImmuneRACE study and from 950 to 1,500 subjects provided by 6 global collaborators. Nearly every sample came with metadata listing a de-identified subject ID, COVID-19 status, age in years and sex. Where available, HLA class I and class II types were taken from metadata supplied by the sample provider and were not determined by assay-based typing. Deeply sampled blood TCRbeta repertoires from subjects exposed to, actively infected with, or recovered from COVID-19 were included in the dataset. Findings and caveats that apply to the study as a whole: The amount of clinical and demographic metadata varied by source and participant and was provided uncurated.

The immunoSEQ Assay, a bias-controlled multiplex PCR, was used to amplify TCRbeta CDR3 regions from genomic DNA. The source study handled its data this way. The number of nucleated cells in each sample was estimated from the amplification of reference gene primers within the assay. To quantify the absolute abundance of each unique TCRbeta CDR3 rearrangement, sequence reads were collapsed and filtered. For each sample, productive Simpson clonality was calculated as the square root of Simpson's diversity index across productive rearrangements. TCRdb retrieved this table from immuneACCESS and kept in-frame rearrangements only. Not all clones are present; in checked studies, unresolved V genes account for under half, and no reason is known for the remainder. D and trimming were read from the DNA, whereas the V and J calls and clone size are those reported in that table. For this sample there are more than 250,000 clones; 85% to 90% appear just once. The leading ten clones occupy roughly 1.5% of the sample.

Looking up the germline V gene (reference sequence) yields CDR1 MNHEY and CDR2 SMNVEV. Measured from the cysteine to the phenylalanine, the CDR3 is 15 residues long. Only CDR3 DNA remains: 45 bases, in frame from the first base. Ends trimmed: V by 8 bases, J by 7 bases; bases unmatched to a gene: 13. Participants in the prospective study were aged 18 to 89 years, lived in 24 United States geographic areas, and enrolled through a virtual design. To assign participants to cohorts, the prospective study relied on clinical history that participants themselves reported in a screening survey and a study questionnaire. In the prospective study, mobile phlebotomists collected whole blood, serum and a nasopharyngeal or oropharyngeal swab from each participant. Participants in the prospective study had the option to provide additional blood draws and questionnaires over a roughly two-month period. Before DNA extraction, blood samples from the prospective study were shipped at room temperature or frozen.

Comments on this clone: Its antigen remains undetermined. It has no much larger one-base neighbor in the sample; base qualities were not kept.

Sequencing was done on a sample of PBMCs or T cells enriched from blood (not recorded which). The chain links TRBV27 with TRBJ2-7; 11 of the junction bases match TRBD2. The clonotype originates from a young woman with acute COVID-19. The nucleotide sequence reads TGTGCCAGCTCCCCCACTAGCGGGAGTCCTGGTGAGCAGTACTTC. It codes for CASSPTSGSPGEQYF.